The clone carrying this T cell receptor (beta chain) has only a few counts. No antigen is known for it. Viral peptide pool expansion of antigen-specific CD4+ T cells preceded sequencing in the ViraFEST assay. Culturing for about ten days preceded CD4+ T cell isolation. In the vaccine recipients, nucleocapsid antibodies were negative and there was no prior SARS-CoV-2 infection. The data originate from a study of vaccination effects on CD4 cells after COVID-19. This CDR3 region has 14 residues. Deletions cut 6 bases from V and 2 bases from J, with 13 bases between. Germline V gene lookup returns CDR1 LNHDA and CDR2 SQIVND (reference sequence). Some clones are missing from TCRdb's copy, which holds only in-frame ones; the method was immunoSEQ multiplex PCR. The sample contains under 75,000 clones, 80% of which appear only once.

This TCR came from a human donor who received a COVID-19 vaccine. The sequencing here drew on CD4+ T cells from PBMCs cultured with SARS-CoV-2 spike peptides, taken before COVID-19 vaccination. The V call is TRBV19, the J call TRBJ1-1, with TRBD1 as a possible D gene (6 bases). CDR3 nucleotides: TGTGCCAGTAGGGTGGGACATACCAACACTGAAGCTTTCTTT. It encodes CASRVGHTNTEAFF.